A single sample gave rise to the 10 T cell receptor beta chains below, sequenced in a study of cytomegalovirus exposure and HLA in healthy donors. Both 60 Vbeta primers and 13 Jbeta primers went into the PCR. This table comes from immunoSEQ multiplex PCR, and its TCRdb copy is limited to in-frame clones, with some not included. The sample has 150,000 to 200,000 clones; approximately 80% are singletons. Specimen: PBMCs. These receptors originate from a girl aged 2-10 years in good health and CMV-seropositive.

The rearrangement uses TRBV30 and TRBJ1-3, with D perhaps matching TRBD1 (5 bases). V lost 0 bases and J lost 5, with 8 bases in between. Germline V gene sequence: CDR1 GTSNPN, CDR2 SVGIG (reference sequence). The CDR3 spans 13 residues. In nucleotides, the CDR3 is TGTGCCTGGAGTGTACAGGCGAGAAACACCATATATTTT. Residues: CAWSVQARNTIYF.

J is TRBJ1-2 and V is TRBV19; 8 bases align to TRBD1. J was trimmed by 7 bases and V by 5 bases; bases with no gene match: 9. This CDR3 contains 14 residues. CDR1 is LNHDA, CDR2 SQIVND, per germline (reference sequence). CDR3 DNA sequence: TGTGCCAGTAGTCCCCAGGGGGCAGGTGGTGGCTACACCTTC. Amino acids: CASSPQGAGGGYTF.

V is TRBV5-4 and J is TRBJ2-1, with TRBD2 identical over 10 bases. CDR3 length equals 17 residues. Germline V gene data show CDR1 as SGHNT and CDR2 as YYREEE (reference sequence). The ends lost 3 bases at V and 12 bases at J; junction bases unmatched: 18. Written as DNA, the CDR3 is TGTGCCAGCAGCTCCGGGGGTCTAGCGGGGGACTACCAAGCGCAGTTCTTC. The encoded protein is CASSSGGLAGDYQAQFF.

The chain is built from TRBV6-4 and TRBJ2-6, with D unclear. Between the trimmed V and J ends, which lost 2 bases and 0 bases, there was a span of 5 bases. The CDR3 runs to 15 residues. Germline V lookup: CDR1 MRHNA, CDR2 SNTAGT. CDR3 sequence reads: CASSDVNSGANVLTF. In nucleotides, the CDR3 is TGTGCCAGCAGTGACGTAAACTCTGGGGCCAACGTCCTGACTTTC.

The count of this clone is one. The chain has TRBV27 and TRBJ1-6; the D gene is possibly TRBD1 (5 bases). CDR3 length: 18 amino acids. V lost 4 bases to trimming and J lost 4 bases, with 20 bases between them. Germline CDR1 reads MNHEY; CDR2 reads SMNVEV (reference sequence). CDR3 nucleotide sequence: TGTGCCAGCAGTTCCCTAAGTGGGCAGGGAAATTATAATTCACCCCTCCACTTT. Translating it yields CASSSLSGQGNYNSPLHF.

This clone was detected only a few times. V is TRBV6-1 and J is TRBJ1-1; no clear D. V lost 10 bases and J 4 bases, leaving 16 bases between the germline ends. The CDR3 covers 13 residues. The germline CDR1 and CDR2 sequences are MNHNS and SASEGT. The CDR3 spells CAITPTGSTEAFF. The DNA for the CDR3 is TGTGCCATCACACCCACGGGGAGCACTGAAGCTTTCTTT.

This clone has a single count. The chain combines TRBV30 with TRBJ1-5; D unresolved. Per germline, CDR1 GTSNPN and CDR2 SVGIG (reference sequence). V was pared by 4 bases and J by 4 bases, with 8 bases between. This CDR3 contains 12 residues. The CDR3 protein is CAWKAENQPQHF. The CDR3 nucleotides read TGTGCCTGGAAGGCGGAAAATCAGCCCCAGCATTTT.

This clone appeared a few times. The rearrangement joins TRBV5-5 to TRBJ1-4, with D possibly being TRBD1 or TRBD2 (5 bases each). Near its end, the DNA agrees better with TRBJ2-2, so the J call may be wrong. From germline, CDR1 is SGHKS and CDR2 YYEKEE (reference sequence). The CDR3 spans 14 residues. DNA for the CDR3: TGTGCCAGCAGCCGCTTATACGGGGACCGGGAGCTGTTTTTT. This gives the protein CASSRLYGDRELFF.

The CDR3 protein is CASSRNDRVTEAFF. CDR3 DNA sequence: TGTGCCAGCAGCCGAAACGACAGGGTCACTGAAGCTTTCTTT. The chain combines TRBV5-4 with TRBJ1-1; 7 bases map to TRBD1. Germline V gene lookup returns CDR1 SGHNT and CDR2 YYREEE (reference sequence). Germline trimming cut 4 bases from V and 4 bases from J; bases unmatched to any gene: 7. The CDR3 consists of 14 residues.

The chain joins TRBV28 to TRBJ2-1, with TRBD2 matching over 8 bases. The V gene's germline CDR1 is MDHEN and CDR2 SYDVKM. Germline trimming cut 5 bases from V and 3 bases from J; bases unmatched to any gene: 6. The CDR3 is made up of 15 amino acids. The DNA of the CDR3 is TGTGCCAGCAGTCCACAGCGGGAGATCTACAATGAGCAGTTCTTC. Protein sequence: CASSPQREIYNEQFF.